This T cell receptor (beta chain) came from a study of blood T cell repertoires in COVID-19. Overall study context: T cells, B-cell-depleted T cells, or PBMCs provided the cDNA or gDNA that served as material.

Some clones are missing from TCRdb's copy, which holds only in-frame ones; the method was immunoSEQ multiplex PCR. The table lists some 110,000 clones, about 64% of them singletons. The V and J ends lost 1 base and 2 bases respectively, with 7 bases between them. The germline V gene has CDR1 KGHSH and CDR2 LQKENI. This CDR3 comprises 14 residues. The sequence derives from a human donor with acute or convalescent COVID-19. The donor label of this sample is uncertain. What was sequenced was peripheral blood. This rearrangement joins TRBV18 to TRBJ2-3; D gene ambiguous. CDR3 residues: CASSPLSDTDTQYF. The DNA of the CDR3 is TGTGCCAGCTCACCACTGAGTGACACAGATACGCAGTATTTT. Drawing the rest from reference TRBV18 and TRBJ2-3, the complete variable domain is NAGVMQNPRHLVRRRGQEARLRCSPMKGHSHVYWYRQLPEEGLKFMVYLQKENIIDESGMPKERFSAEFPKEGPSILRIQQVVRGDSAAYFCASSPLSDTDTQYFGPGTRLTVL.